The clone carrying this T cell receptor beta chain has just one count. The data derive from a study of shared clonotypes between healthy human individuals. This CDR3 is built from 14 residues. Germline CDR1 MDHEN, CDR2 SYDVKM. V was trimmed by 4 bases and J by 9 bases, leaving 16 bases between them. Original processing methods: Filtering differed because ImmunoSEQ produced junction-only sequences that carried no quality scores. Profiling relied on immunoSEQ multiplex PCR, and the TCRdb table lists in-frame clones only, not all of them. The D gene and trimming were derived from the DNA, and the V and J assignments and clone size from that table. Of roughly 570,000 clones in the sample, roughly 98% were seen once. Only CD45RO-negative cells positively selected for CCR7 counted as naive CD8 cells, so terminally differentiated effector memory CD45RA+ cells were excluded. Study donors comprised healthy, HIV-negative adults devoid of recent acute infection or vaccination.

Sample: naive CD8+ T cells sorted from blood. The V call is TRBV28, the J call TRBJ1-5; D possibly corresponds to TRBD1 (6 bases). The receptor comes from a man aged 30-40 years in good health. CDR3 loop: CASSSRHRVGPQHF. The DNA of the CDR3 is TGTGCCAGCAGTTCGCGCCACAGGGTAGGGCCCCAGCATTTT. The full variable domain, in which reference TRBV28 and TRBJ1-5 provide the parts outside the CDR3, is DVKVTQSSRYLVKRTGEKVFLECVQDMDHENMFWYRQDPGLGLRLIYFSYDVKMKEKGDIPEGYSVSREKKERFSLILESASTNQTSMYLCASSSRHRVGPQHFGDGTRLSIL.